The 20 T cell receptor beta chains listed next were all sequenced from one sample in a study of OX40 agonist ivuxolimab in advanced cancers. Some clones are missing from TCRdb's copy, which holds only in-frame ones; the method was immunoSEQ multiplex PCR. Among about 21,000 clones listed, roughly four fifths were seen once. The material was CD4+ or CD8+ T cells sorted from blood, obtained in a trial of the OX40 agonist ivuxolimab. These receptors came from an adult with an advanced solid tumor such as melanoma, head and neck, liver or kidney cancer.

As DNA, the CDR3 is TGTGCCAGCAGCCCCAGGACAGGAGCCTACGAGCAGTACTTC. This translates into CASSPRTGAYEQYF. The chain recombines TRBV9 with TRBJ2-7; the match to TRBD1 covers 7 bases. This CDR3 spans 14 amino acids. V gave up 4 bases and J gave up 2 bases; unmatched junction bases: 6. Germline CDR1 reads SGDLS; CDR2 reads YYNGEE.

The chain joins TRBV18 to TRBJ2-7; unclear D gene. This CDR3 has 14 amino acids. The germline V gene has CDR1 KGHSH and CDR2 LQKENI. V shed 4 bases and J shed 2 bases, with 12 bases lying between them. The CDR3 spells CASSLSGNPYEQYF. CDR3 nucleotides: TGTGCCAGCTCACTCAGTGGCAACCCCTACGAGCAGTACTTC.

The gene calls are TRBV5-6 and TRBJ1-4; TRBD1 agrees at 7 bases. The germline gives CDR1 SGHDT, CDR2 YYEEEE. This CDR3 is 15 amino acids long. V dropped 3 bases and J dropped 6; count of bases not matched to a gene: 8. CDR3 residues: CASSSGGGAYEKLFF. CDR3 coding DNA: TGTGCCAGCAGCTCGGGAGGGGGCGCTTATGAAAAACTGTTTTTT.

The chain uses TRBV19 and TRBJ1-1; 9 nucleotides line up with TRBD1. Per germline, CDR1 LNHDA and CDR2 SQIVND (reference sequence). CDR3 size: 14 residues. Trimming took 4 bases from V and 0 from J; bases not matched to a gene: 0. For the CDR3, the DNA is TGTGCCAGTAGTAACAGGGGGCTGAACACTGAAGCTTTCTTT. Amino acid sequence: CASSNRGLNTEAFF.

The rearrangement links TRBV7-9 to TRBJ1-1; D unclear. Trimming left V 2 bases short and J 0 bases short, with 7 bases between. Germline assignment: CDR1 SEHNR and CDR2 FQNEAQ (reference sequence). This CDR3 comprises 14 residues. CDR3 in amino acids: CASSLLGLNTEAFF. The CDR3 nucleotides read TGTGCCAGCAGCTTATTAGGTCTGAACACTGAAGCTTTCTTT. The whole variable domain, remainder taken from reference TRBV7-9 and TRBJ1-1, is DTGVSQNPRHKITKRGQNVTFRCDPISEHNRLYWYRQTLGQGPEFLTYFQNEAQLEKSRLLSDRFSAERPKGSFSTLEIQRTEQGDSAMYLCASSLLGLNTEAFFGQGTRLTVV.

There are a few counts of this clone. The chain joins TRBV19 to TRBJ1-5; 7 nucleotides agree with TRBD1. The CDR3 has 13 residues. Germline-derived CDR1 and CDR2 are LNHDA and SQIVND (reference sequence). The J segment lost 2 bases and the V segment lost 7 bases, leaving 2 bases of the junction unmatched. The CDR3 reads CASNGQGNQPQHF. The CDR3 DNA reads as TGTGCCAGTAATGGACAGGGCAATCAGCCCCAGCATTTT.

This chain joins TRBV5-1 and TRBJ2-7; no clear D. Deletions cut 4 bases from V and 0 bases from J, with 11 bases between. Germline CDR1 reads SGHRS; CDR2 reads YFSETQ. The CDR3 is 14 amino acids. CDR3 amino acids: CASSKTLSSYEQYF. CDR3 sequence (DNA): TGCGCCAGCAGCAAGACTCTTAGCTCCTACGAGCAGTACTTC.

This chain joins TRBV11-3 and TRBJ2-7; D perhaps matches TRBD1 (6 bases). The CDR3 has 15 amino acids. Trimming took 1 base from V and 1 from J, leaving 11 bases between them. Germline lookup yields CDR1 SGHNT and CDR2 YENEEA. The CDR3 region is CASSLGPDSSYEQYF. The CDR3 DNA reads as TGTGCCAGCAGCTTAGGACCGGACAGTTCCTACGAGCAGTACTTC.

V usage is TRBV4-1 and J usage is TRBJ2-7, with unresolved D. With 2 bases removed from V and 0 bases from J, the gap between germline ends came to 11 bases. The CDR3 has 15 amino acids. Germline loops: CDR1 MGHRA, CDR2 YSYEKL. The CDR3 region has the DNA TGCGCCAGCAGCCAACCGTTTCGGAACTCCTACGAGCAGTACTTC. It translates to CASSQPFRNSYEQYF.

The J gene is TRBJ2-2, the V gene TRBV2; D gene unclear. Trimming stripped 6 bases from V and 5 bases from J, with 10 bases between. The CDR3 is 13 amino acids. CDR1 and CDR2 (germline): SNHLY, FYNNEI. This CDR3 is CASRQAVTGELFF. In DNA form, the CDR3 reads TGTGCCAGCAGGCAGGCCGTGACCGGGGAGCTGTTTTTT.

This clone appeared a single time. The gene calls are TRBV2 and TRBJ1-2; 7 nucleotides align to TRBD1. The CDR3 loop spans 12 amino acids. V trimming: 7 bases; J trimming: 9 bases; junction bases outside the gene matches: 8. CDR1 and CDR2 (germline): SNHLY, FYNNEI. The CDR3 sequence is CASITTGRSYTF. For the CDR3, the DNA is TGTGCCAGCATTACGACAGGGAGGAGCTACACCTTC.

V and J are TRBV30 and TRBJ2-7, with 7 bases identical to TRBD1. Losses at the gene ends were 2 bases for V and 4 bases for J; bases not matched to a gene: 2. Germline V gene data show CDR1 as GTSNPN and CDR2 as SVGIG (reference sequence). This CDR3 contains 12 residues. The CDR3 DNA reads as TGTGCCTGGAGTCCGACAGGGTACGAGCAGTACTTC. This encodes CAWSPTGYEQYF.

The chain recombines TRBV28 with TRBJ1-5; TRBD1 aligns across 9 bases. CDR3 size: 15 residues. From germline, CDR1 is MDHEN and CDR2 SYDVKM. The junction had 9 bases not matched to a gene; V was cut back by 5 bases and J by 7 bases. The CDR3 nucleotides read TGTGCCAGCAGTCCCCGGACAGGGGAAGGGCAGCCCCAGCATTTT. Translation gives CASSPRTGEGQPQHF.

V and J are TRBV27 and TRBJ2-1; D gene unclear. V lost 6 bases and J 4 bases, leaving 10 bases between the germline ends. The CDR3 runs to 13 residues. Germline CDR1 reads MNHEY; CDR2 reads SMNVEV (reference sequence). The CDR3 nucleotides are TGTGCCAGCAGGGTTTCCCTTTACAATGAGCAGTTCTTC. This gives the protein CASRVSLYNEQFF.

V gene TRBV30 combines with J gene TRBJ1-1; 7 bases agree with TRBD1. Germline assignment: CDR1 GTSNPN and CDR2 SVGIG (reference sequence). This CDR3 is 12 amino acids long. V shed 8 bases, J shed 1 base, and the junction held 4 bases outside the gene matches. CDR3 sequence: CALRQGNTEAFF. The CDR3 nucleotides read TGTGCCCTTAGACAGGGGAACACTGAAGCTTTCTTT.

This clone was detected only a few times. The rearrangement links TRBV6-6 to TRBJ2-2; tentative D call: TRBD1 (6 bases). Germline V lookup: CDR1 MNHNY, CDR2 SVGAGI (reference sequence). The CDR3 has 13 residues. Trimming pared 6 bases from V and 5 bases from J, leaving 10 bases between. DNA for the CDR3: TGTGCCAGCAGGTTCACAGGGACCGGGGAGCTGTTTTTT. The encoded protein is CASRFTGTGELFF.

V and J are TRBV18 and TRBJ2-7; TRBD1 aligns across 8 bases. Per the germline V gene, CDR1 is KGHSH and CDR2 is LQKENI. The junction had 6 bases not matched to a gene; V was cut back by 3 bases and J by 5 bases. The CDR3 loop spans 14 amino acids. This chain's CDR3 is CASSPRDRFNEQYF. CDR3 nucleotides: TGTGCCAGCTCACCTCGGGACAGGTTTAACGAGCAGTACTTC.

This chain uses TRBV4-1 with TRBJ2-7; TRBD2 matches 16 bases. Germline V gives CDR1 MGHRA, CDR2 YSYEKL. The CDR3 sequence is 15 residues long. The ends lost 3 bases at V and 4 bases at J; junction bases unmatched: 0. The CDR3 DNA sequence: TGCGCCAGCAGCCAGGGACTAGCGGGGGGGTACGAGCAGTACTTC. Translation: CASSQGLAGGYEQYF.

This chain joins TRBV15 and TRBJ2-7; D call uncertain. Germline assignment: CDR1 LNHNV and CDR2 YYDKDF (reference sequence). V gave up 5 bases and J gave up 2 bases, with 10 bases separating them. CDR3 size: 13 residues. The CDR3: CATSLGRTYEQYF. The CDR3 DNA follows: TGTGCCACCAGCCTCGGACGGACCTACGAGCAGTACTTC.

The rearrangement joins TRBV14 to TRBJ1-1; 8 bases match TRBD1. Germline trimming cut 5 bases from V and 1 base from J; bases unmatched to any gene: 0. Germline lookup yields CDR1 SGHDN and CDR2 FVKESK. The CDR3 runs 13 residues. CDR3 in amino acids: CASSGQGNTEAFF. The CDR3 DNA follows: TGTGCCAGCAGCGGACAGGGGAACACTGAAGCTTTCTTT.